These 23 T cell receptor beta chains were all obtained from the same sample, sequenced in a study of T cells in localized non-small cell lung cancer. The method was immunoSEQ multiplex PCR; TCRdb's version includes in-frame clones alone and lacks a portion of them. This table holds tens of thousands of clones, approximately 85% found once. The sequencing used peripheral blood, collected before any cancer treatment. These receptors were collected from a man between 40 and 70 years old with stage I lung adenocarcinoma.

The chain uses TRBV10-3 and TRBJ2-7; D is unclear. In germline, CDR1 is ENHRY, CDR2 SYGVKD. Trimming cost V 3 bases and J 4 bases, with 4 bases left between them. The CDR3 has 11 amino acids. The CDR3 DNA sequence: TGTGCCATCAGTGACGGATACGAGCAGTACTTC. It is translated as CAISDGYEQYF.

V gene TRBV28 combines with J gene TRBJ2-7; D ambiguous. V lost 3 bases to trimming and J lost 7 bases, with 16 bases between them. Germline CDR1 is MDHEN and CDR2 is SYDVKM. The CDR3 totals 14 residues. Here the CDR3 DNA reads TGTGCCAGCAGTTTTAGCCCTGGGCTAAAAGAGCAGTACTTC. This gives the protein CASSFSPGLKEQYF.

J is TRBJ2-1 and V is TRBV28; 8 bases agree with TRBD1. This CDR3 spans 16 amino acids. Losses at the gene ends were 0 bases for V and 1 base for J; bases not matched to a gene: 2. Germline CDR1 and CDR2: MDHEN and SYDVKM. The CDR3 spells CASSLWRQGSYNEQFF. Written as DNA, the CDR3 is TGTGCCAGCAGTTTATGGAGACAGGGGTCCTACAATGAGCAGTTCTTC.

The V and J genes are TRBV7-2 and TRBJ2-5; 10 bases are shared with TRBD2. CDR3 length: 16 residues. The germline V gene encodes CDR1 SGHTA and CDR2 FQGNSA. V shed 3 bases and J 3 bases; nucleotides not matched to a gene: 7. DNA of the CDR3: TGTGCCAGCAGCTTGACACCGGGACTAGCGAAAGAGACCCAGTACTTC. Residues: CASSLTPGLAKETQYF.

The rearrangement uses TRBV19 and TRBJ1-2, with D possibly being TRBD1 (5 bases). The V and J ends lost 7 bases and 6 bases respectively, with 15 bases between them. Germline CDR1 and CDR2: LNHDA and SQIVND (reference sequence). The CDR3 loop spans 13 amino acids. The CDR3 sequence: CASTPGPANGYTF. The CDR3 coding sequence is TGTGCCAGTACCCCGGGGCCCGCTAATGGCTACACCTTC. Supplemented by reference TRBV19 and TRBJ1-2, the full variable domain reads DGGITQSPKYLFRKEGQNVTLSCEQNLNHDAMYWYRQDPGQGLRLIYYSQIVNDFQKGDIAEGYSVSREKKESFPLTVTSAQKNPTAFYLCASTPGPANGYTFGSGTRLTVV.

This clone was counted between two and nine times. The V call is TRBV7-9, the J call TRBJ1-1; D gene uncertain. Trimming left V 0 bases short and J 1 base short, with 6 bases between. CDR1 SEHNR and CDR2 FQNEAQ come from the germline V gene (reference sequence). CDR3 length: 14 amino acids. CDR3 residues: CASSLAGGNTEAFF. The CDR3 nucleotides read TGTGCCAGCAGCTTAGCTGGTGGGAACACTGAAGCTTTCTTT.

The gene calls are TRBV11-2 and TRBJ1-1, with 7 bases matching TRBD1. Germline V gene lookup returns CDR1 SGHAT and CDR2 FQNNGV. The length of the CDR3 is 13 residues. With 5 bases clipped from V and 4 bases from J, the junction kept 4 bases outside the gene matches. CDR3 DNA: TGTGCCAGCAGCCAGACAGGGCCCACTGAAGCTTTCTTT. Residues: CASSQTGPTEAFF.

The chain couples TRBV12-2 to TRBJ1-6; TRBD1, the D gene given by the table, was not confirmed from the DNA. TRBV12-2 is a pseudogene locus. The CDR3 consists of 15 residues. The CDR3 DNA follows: TGTGCAAGTCGCTCCCTCTGGACAGGGGGATCACCCCTCCACTTT. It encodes CASRSLWTGGSPLHF.

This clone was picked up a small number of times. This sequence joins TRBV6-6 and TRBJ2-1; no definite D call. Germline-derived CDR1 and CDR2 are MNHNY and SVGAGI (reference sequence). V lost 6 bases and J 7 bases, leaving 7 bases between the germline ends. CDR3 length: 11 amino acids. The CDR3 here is CASSLENEQFF. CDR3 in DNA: TGTGCCAGCAGCCTCGAGAATGAGCAGTTCTTC.

CDR3 in amino acids: CASSEPGVGETQYF. The CDR3 DNA reads TGTGCCAGCAGTGAACCAGGGGTTGGGGAGACCCAGTACTTC. The genes are TRBV25-1 and TRBJ2-5; the D gene is possibly TRBD1 (6 bases). V was trimmed by 2 bases and J by 5 bases, leaving 12 bases between them. The CDR3 extends over 14 amino acids. The germline V gene encodes CDR1 MGHDK and CDR2 SYGVNS.

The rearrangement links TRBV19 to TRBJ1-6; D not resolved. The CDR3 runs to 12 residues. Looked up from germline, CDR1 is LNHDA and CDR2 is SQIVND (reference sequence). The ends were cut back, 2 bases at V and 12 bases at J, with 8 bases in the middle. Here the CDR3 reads CASSISSGPLHF. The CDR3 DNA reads TGTGCCAGTAGTATAAGCTCGGGACCCCTCCACTTT. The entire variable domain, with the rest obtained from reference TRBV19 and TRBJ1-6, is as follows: DGGITQSPKYLFRKEGQNVTLSCEQNLNHDAMYWYRQDPGQGLRLIYYSQIVNDFQKGDIAEGYSVSREKKESFPLTVTSAQKNPTAFYLCASSISSGPLHFGNGTRLTVT.

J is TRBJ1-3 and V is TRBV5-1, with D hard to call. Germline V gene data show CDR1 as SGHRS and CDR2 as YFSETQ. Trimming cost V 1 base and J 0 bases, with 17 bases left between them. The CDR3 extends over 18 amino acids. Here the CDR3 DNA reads TGCGCCAGCAGCTTGTCACGGCCGGGCTGGAGCTCTGGAAACACCATATATTTT. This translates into CASSLSRPGWSSGNTIYF.

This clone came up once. CDR3 sequence (DNA): TGTGCCAGCAGTTCACTTGATTCACCCCTCCACTTT. It is translated as CASSSLDSPLHF. The J gene is TRBJ1-6, the V gene TRBV7-6; D not certain. V was trimmed by 6 bases and J by 8 bases, leaving 8 bases between them. CDR3 length equals 12 residues. Per germline, CDR1 SGHVS and CDR2 FNYEAQ.

The DNA of the CDR3 is TGTGCCAGCATGGATCGATTATTAGACAGGGGTTCCTACGAGCAGTACTTC. Translated: CASMDRLLDRGSYEQYF. The gene calls are TRBV6-4 and TRBJ2-7; 8 bases fit TRBD1. V lost 7 bases, J lost 1 base, and 15 bases stayed unmatched. This CDR3 region has 17 residues. Germline loops: CDR1 MRHNA, CDR2 SNTAGT.

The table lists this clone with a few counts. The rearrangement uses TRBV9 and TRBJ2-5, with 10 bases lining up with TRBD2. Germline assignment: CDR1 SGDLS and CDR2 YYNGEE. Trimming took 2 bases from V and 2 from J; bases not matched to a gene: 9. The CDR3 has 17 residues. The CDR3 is CASSVGAGGQGQETQYF. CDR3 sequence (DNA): TGTGCCAGCAGCGTGGGAGCGGGAGGGCAGGGACAAGAGACCCAGTACTTC.

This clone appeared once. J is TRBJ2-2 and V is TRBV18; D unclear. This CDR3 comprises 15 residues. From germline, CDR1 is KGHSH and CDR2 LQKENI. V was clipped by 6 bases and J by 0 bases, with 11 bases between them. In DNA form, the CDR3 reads TGTGCCAGCTCTCCTGACCAAACGAACACCGGGGAGCTGTTTTTT. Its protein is CASSPDQTNTGELFF. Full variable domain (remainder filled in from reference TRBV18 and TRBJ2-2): NAGVMQNPRHLVRRRGQEARLRCSPMKGHSHVYWYRQLPEEGLKFMVYLQKENIIDESGMPKERFSAEFPKEGPSILRIQQVVRGDSAAYFCASSPDQTNTGELFFGEGSRLTVL.

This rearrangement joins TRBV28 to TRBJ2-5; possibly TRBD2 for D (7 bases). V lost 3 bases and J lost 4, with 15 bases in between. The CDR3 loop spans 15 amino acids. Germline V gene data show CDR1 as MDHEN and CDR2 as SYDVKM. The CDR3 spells CASSLDSSGVETQYF. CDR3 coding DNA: TGTGCCAGCAGTTTGGACAGCAGCGGGGTAGAGACCCAGTACTTC.

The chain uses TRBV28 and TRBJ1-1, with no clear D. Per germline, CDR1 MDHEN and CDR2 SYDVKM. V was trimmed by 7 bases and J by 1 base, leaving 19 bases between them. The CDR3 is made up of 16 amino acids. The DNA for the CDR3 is TGTGCCAGCAACACCCGACGTTGGCTAGAGAACACTGAAGCTTTCTTT. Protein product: CASNTRRWLENTEAFF.

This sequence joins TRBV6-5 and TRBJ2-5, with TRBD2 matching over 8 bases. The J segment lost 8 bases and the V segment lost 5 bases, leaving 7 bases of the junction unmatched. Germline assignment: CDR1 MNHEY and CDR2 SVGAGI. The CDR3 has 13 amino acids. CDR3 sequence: CASSPGGIVTQYF. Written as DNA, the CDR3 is TGTGCCAGCAGTCCGGGGGGGATCGTAACCCAGTACTTC.

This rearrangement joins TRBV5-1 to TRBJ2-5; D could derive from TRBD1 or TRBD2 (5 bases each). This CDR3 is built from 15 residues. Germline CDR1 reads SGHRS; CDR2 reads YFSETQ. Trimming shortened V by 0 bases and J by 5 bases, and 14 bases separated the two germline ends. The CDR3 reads CASSLARGDSETQYF. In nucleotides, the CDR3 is TGCGCCAGCAGCTTGGCGAGGGGCGATAGCGAGACCCAGTACTTC.

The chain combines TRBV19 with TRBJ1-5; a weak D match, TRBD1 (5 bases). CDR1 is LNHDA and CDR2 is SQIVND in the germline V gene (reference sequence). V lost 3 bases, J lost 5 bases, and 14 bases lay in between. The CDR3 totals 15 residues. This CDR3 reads CASSMSQGHYQPQHF. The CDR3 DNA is TGTGCCAGTAGTATGTCTCAAGGACACTATCAGCCCCAGCATTTT.

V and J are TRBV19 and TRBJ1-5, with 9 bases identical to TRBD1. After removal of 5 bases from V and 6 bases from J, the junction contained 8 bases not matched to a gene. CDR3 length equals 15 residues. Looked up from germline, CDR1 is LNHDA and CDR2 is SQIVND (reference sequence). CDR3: CASSPATGGSQPQHF. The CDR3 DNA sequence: TGTGCCAGTAGTCCGGCGACAGGGGGATCTCAGCCCCAGCATTTT.

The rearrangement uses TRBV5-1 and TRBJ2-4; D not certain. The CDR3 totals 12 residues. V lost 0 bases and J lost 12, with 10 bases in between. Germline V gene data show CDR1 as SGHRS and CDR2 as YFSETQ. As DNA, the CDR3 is TGCGCCAGCAGCTTGGACCGGACGAATCAGTACTTC. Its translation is CASSLDRTNQYF.